The entry that follows covers one T cell receptor beta chain sequence. The data were taken from a study of blood T cell repertoires in COVID-19. This table comes from immunoSEQ multiplex PCR, and its TCRdb copy is limited to in-frame clones, with some not included. The sample yields roughly 43,000 clones, roughly 69% seen once. V was pared by 0 bases and J by 13 bases, with 16 bases between. CDR1 and CDR2 from the germline V gene are SGHRS and YFSETQ. The CDR3 totals 13 residues. The sequence derives from a man aged 80 or over with acute or convalescent COVID-19. What was sequenced was peripheral blood. The V call is TRBV5-1, the J call TRBJ2-5; D gene unclear. The CDR3 spells CASSLAARSSRYF. CDR3 bases: TGCGCCAGCAGCTTGGCCGCTAGAAGTTCTCGGTACTTC.